Reported below is one TCR beta chain. Its specificity is not known. The stimulus was an HIV-1 Gag 15-mer peptide pool, roughly 1 ug/peptide/mL. Sorted nonresponding memory CD4+ T cells were CD40L-negative, CD69-negative, CD45RO-high. The immunoSEQ assay was version 4, run in survey mode. Only in-frame clones appear in the TCRdb table, and some are missing; sequencing was by immunoSEQ multiplex PCR. This sample yields over 60,000 clones, of which about 69% are seen a single time; around 1.7% belongs to the top ten. Per germline, CDR1 MNHEY and CDR2 SMNVEV (reference sequence). The CDR3 is 16 amino acids. Trimming took 5 bases from V and 7 from J; bases not matched to a gene: 11. This entry comes from a study of persistence of HIV-infected CD4 T cells.

This TCR was recovered from an adult man with HIV who was CMV-seropositive. Sequenced here: CD4+ T cells sorted from PBMCs after approximately 20-hour stimulation, sampled from a patient who received antiretroviral therapy. The rearrangement joins TRBV27 to TRBJ1-6; TRBD1 matches 7 bases. Here the CDR3 reads CASSRTGTVPNSPLHF. Here the CDR3 DNA reads TGTGCCAGCAGTCGAACTGGGACAGTTCCAAATTCACCCCTCCACTTT.